One sample yielded the 24 T cell receptor beta chains listed below, sequenced in a study of CD8 T cells in Susac syndrome. RNA in amounts of roughly 0.5 to 1 ug was reverse transcribed with random hexamers. TCRdb independently ran MiXCR on the immunoSEQ multiplex PCR reads; one entry per CDR3 protein. The sample has 110,000 or so distinct CDR3 sequences, about nine tenths seen once. The sequenced sample was CD4+ T cells from PBMCs. These TCRs come from a human donor in good health.

The chain couples TRBV13 to TRBJ1-2; tentatively, D is TRBD1 (5 bases). From germline, CDR1 is PRHDT and CDR2 FYEKMQ (reference sequence). The CDR3 sequence is 14 residues long. V was trimmed by 5 bases and J by 5 bases, leaving 15 bases between them. CDR3 amino acids: CASSRSRGSYGYTF. For the CDR3, the DNA is TGTGCCAGCAGCCGATCCCGGGGCTCGTATGGCTACACCTTC.

The rearrangement uses TRBV7-2 and TRBJ1-5; possible D gene TRBD1, 5 bases. Trimming cost V 5 bases and J 7 bases, with 15 bases left between them. Germline CDR1 and CDR2: SGHTA and FQGNSA. The CDR3 contains 14 residues. The CDR3 DNA reads TGTGCCAGCAGCACCCGACAGCCCCGACAGCCCCAGCATTTT. This sequence encodes CASSTRQPRQPQHF. Full variable domain (rest looked up from reference TRBV7-2 and TRBJ1-5): GAGVSQSPSNKVTEKGKDVELRCDPISGHTALYWYRQSLGQGLEFLIYFQGNSAPDKSGLPSDRFSAERTGGSVSTLTIQRTQQEDSAVYLCASSTRQPRQPQHFGDGTRLSIL.

V usage is TRBV7-3 and J usage is TRBJ2-3; TRBD2 agrees at 9 bases. CDR1 and CDR2 (germline): SGHTA, FQGTGA. V dropped 5 bases and J dropped 1; count of bases not matched to a gene: 7. This CDR3 has 16 residues. The chain's CDR3 is CASSAIAGDRTDTQYF. CDR3 DNA sequence: TGTGCCAGCAGCGCAATAGCGGGGGACCGCACAGATACGCAGTATTTT.

The rearrangement links TRBV20-1 to TRBJ2-7; the D gene could be TRBD1 or TRBD2 (6 bases each). The length of the CDR3 is 13 residues. CDR1 and CDR2 from the germline V gene are DFQATT and SNEGSKA (reference sequence). Trimming removed 3 bases at V and 2 bases at J, with 11 bases between. The CDR3 region is CSASGGRAYEQYF. DNA for the CDR3: TGCAGTGCTAGCGGGGGCCGGGCCTACGAGCAGTACTTC.

The chain uses TRBV6-1 and TRBJ1-1; 7 bases line up with TRBD1. Per the germline V gene, CDR1 is MNHNS and CDR2 is SASEGT. This CDR3 is built from 15 residues. V was clipped by 3 bases and J by 5 bases; unmatched bases: 9. The CDR3 nucleotides read TGTGCCAGCAGTGACCGTAGACAGGGCCGAACTGAAGCTTTCTTT. It specifies CASSDRRQGRTEAFF.

This chain uses TRBV20-1 with TRBJ2-2, with D hard to call. CDR1 is DFQATT and CDR2 is SNEGSKA in the germline V gene (reference sequence). Deletions cut 4 bases from V and 7 bases from J, with 16 bases between. The CDR3 consists of 14 residues. DNA for the CDR3: TGCAGTGCTATAATAGTAGGGTTGGGCGGGGAGCTGTTTTTT. It translates to CSAIIVGLGGELFF.

The V and J genes are TRBV6-6 and TRBJ1-6; D unresolved. There are 16 residues in the CDR3. Germline V gives CDR1 MNHNY, CDR2 SVGAGI (reference sequence). Trimming removed 4 bases from V and 13 bases from J, with 23 bases in between. The CDR3, as DNA: TGTGCCAGCAGTTGGGAACAGACGGCCCCGAACTCCCCCCTCCACTTT. It codes for CASSWEQTAPNSPLHF.

The chain is built from TRBV10-3 and TRBJ1-1; D may be TRBD1 (5 bases). This CDR3 region has 14 residues. V lost 0 bases and J 1 base, leaving 6 bases between the germline ends. CDR1 and CDR2 from the germline V gene are ENHRY and SYGVKD. CDR3 sequence (DNA): TGTGCCATCAGTGAGTCGAGGGGGAACACTGAAGCTTTCTTT. This translates into CAISESRGNTEAFF.

The chain uses TRBV20-1 and TRBJ2-7; no clear D. Germline CDR1 is DFQATT and CDR2 is SNEGSKA (reference sequence). The CDR3 contains 14 residues. V was cut by 0 bases and J by 2 bases, with 11 bases left in between. This CDR3 reads CSARDRATTYEQYF. The CDR3 DNA is TGCAGTGCTAGAGATCGCGCCACGACCTACGAGCAGTACTTC.

The chain has TRBV7-2 and TRBJ2-2; TRBD2 aligns across 12 bases. J gave up 4 bases and V 6 bases, and 6 bases lay outside the gene matches. The germline V gene encodes CDR1 SGHTA and CDR2 FQGNSA. The CDR3 covers 16 residues. CDR3 in DNA: TGTGCCAGCAGTTGGACTAGCGGGGAGCTCACCGGGGAGCTGTTTTTT. It translates to CASSWTSGELTGELFF.

This chain links TRBV6-6 with TRBJ2-7; the D is unclear. Germline V lookup: CDR1 MNHNY, CDR2 SVGAGI (reference sequence). Trimming shortened V by 5 bases and J by 0 bases, and 11 bases separated the two germline ends. The CDR3 runs to 14 residues. Here the CDR3 DNA reads TGTGCCAGCAGTAGGGAAGGACGCTCCTACGAGCAGTACTTC. It codes for CASSREGRSYEQYF.

The chain carries TRBV19 and TRBJ1-5, with D unresolved. V was trimmed by 7 bases and J by 0 bases, leaving 10 bases between them. Germline-derived CDR1 and CDR2 are LNHDA and SQIVND (reference sequence). The CDR3 runs to 14 residues. This CDR3 is CASKIPGSNQPQHF. The CDR3 DNA reads as TGTGCCAGTAAGATACCTGGTAGCAATCAGCCCCAGCATTTT.

The chain carries TRBV5-1 and TRBJ2-1; possible D gene TRBD1, 5 bases. Trimming took 4 bases from V and 3 from J, leaving 11 bases between them. Per the germline V gene, CDR1 is SGHRS and CDR2 is YFSETQ. The CDR3 consists of 14 residues. The CDR3 nucleotides are TGCGCCAGCAGCCCACAAGACAGCTACAATGAGCAGTTCTTC. Amino acids: CASSPQDSYNEQFF. Full variable domain (outside the CDR3, taken from reference TRBV5-1 and TRBJ2-1): KAGVTQTPRYLIKTRGQQVTLSCSPISGHRSVSWYQQTPGQGLQFLFEYFSETQRNKGNFPGRFSGRQFSNSRSEMNVSTLELGDSALYLCASSPQDSYNEQFFGPGTRLTVL.

V gene TRBV6-5 combines with J gene TRBJ1-2, with TRBD1 matching over 7 bases. The CDR3 extends over 16 amino acids. The germline V gene encodes CDR1 MNHEY and CDR2 SVGAGI. The trim removed 1 base at V and 4 bases at J, leaving 9 bases unmatched. The CDR3 nucleotides are TGTGCCAGCAGTTACTTCCCCACCGACAGGGTCTATGGCTACACCTTC. Amino acid sequence: CASSYFPTDRVYGYTF.

This rearrangement joins TRBV12-3 or TRBV12-4 to TRBJ2-1, with D possibly matching TRBD1 (6 bases). Trimming left V 5 bases short and J 5 bases short, with 10 bases between. CDR3 length: 13 amino acids. The CDR3 reads CASSRDTDNEQFF. As DNA, the CDR3 is TGTGCCAGCAGTCGGGACACCGACAATGAGCAGTTCTTC.

The J gene is TRBJ1-1, the V gene TRBV6-1, with no clear D. Germline V gene sequence: CDR1 MNHNS, CDR2 SASEGT. This CDR3 has 16 amino acids. The V end was cut by 3 bases, the J end by 5 bases, with 19 bases between. CDR3 residues: CASSEAGYRFVTEAFF. In DNA form, the CDR3 reads TGTGCCAGCAGTGAGGCAGGCTACCGTTTCGTGACTGAAGCTTTCTTT.

V and J are TRBV7-9 and TRBJ2-1; TRBD1 matches at 9 bases. The length of the CDR3 is 15 residues. With 5 bases clipped from V and 0 bases from J, the junction kept 2 bases outside the gene matches. Germline V CDR1 and CDR2: SEHNR, FQNEAQ (reference sequence). The CDR3 is CASSPTGGSYNEQFF. In DNA, the CDR3 is TGTGCCAGCAGCCCGACAGGGGGCTCCTACAATGAGCAGTTCTTC.

This chain joins TRBV7-3 and TRBJ2-3, with TRBD1 as a possible D gene (7 bases). The CDR3 consists of 17 residues. V was clipped by 5 bases and J by 2 bases, with 20 bases between them. The germline V gene has CDR1 SGHTA and CDR2 FQGTGA. For the CDR3, the DNA is TGTGCCAGCAGCCGCCGACAGGGACGGGGGTACACAGATACGCAGTATTTT. Its translation is CASSRRQGRGYTDTQYF.

This chain links TRBV29-1 with TRBJ1-5; D gene uncertain. Trimming removed 4 bases from V and 6 bases from J, with 13 bases in between. The CDR3 is 13 residues long. Germline CDR1 is SQVTM and CDR2 is ANQGSEA. This CDR3 is CSVVLSEAQPQHF. The CDR3 nucleotides are TGCAGCGTTGTATTATCTGAAGCTCAGCCCCAGCATTTT.

To note about this clonotype: One end of the junction varies from germline; a read error may be responsible. J is TRBJ2-7 and V is TRBV11-2, with D perhaps matching TRBD2 (5 bases). CDR1 SGHAT and CDR2 FQNNGV come from the germline V gene. The CDR3 totals 12 residues. The CDR3 DNA follows: TGCTCCAGCAGCTTAAACCGGGGAGAGCAGTACTTC. Its protein product is CSSSLNRGEQYF.

The chain is built from TRBV6-2 or TRBV6-3 and TRBJ1-5; D might be TRBD1 (5 bases). V lost 2 bases, J lost 3 bases, and 8 bases lay in between. CDR1 and CDR2 from the germline V gene are MNHEY and SVGEGT. The CDR3 runs to 14 residues. The CDR3 sequence: CASSYAGYNQPQHF. CDR3 in DNA: TGTGCCAGCAGTTACGCAGGGTACAATCAGCCCCAGCATTTT.

The V call is TRBV25-1, the J call TRBJ2-2; D remains unclear. Trimming removed 2 bases at V and 3 bases at J, with 10 bases between. The CDR3 is made up of 15 amino acids. Per the germline V gene, CDR1 is MGHDK and CDR2 is SYGVNS. CDR3 residues: CASSERAKDTGELFF. The CDR3 coding sequence is TGTGCCAGCAGTGAACGGGCCAAGGACACCGGGGAGCTGTTTTTT. The complete variable domain, with remaining parts taken from reference TRBV25-1 and TRBJ2-2, reads EADIYQTPRYLVIGTGKKITLECSQTMGHDKMYWYQQDPGMELHLIHYSYGVNSTEKGDLSSESTVSRIRTEHFPLTLESARPSHTSQYLCASSERAKDTGELFFGEGSRLTVL.

J is TRBJ1-1 and V is TRBV20-1; 7 nucleotides match TRBD1. V dropped 0 bases and J dropped 1; count of bases not matched to a gene: 5. The CDR3 has 15 amino acids. Germline lookup yields CDR1 DFQATT and CDR2 SNEGSKA (reference sequence). The chain's CDR3 is CSARDWGQRNTEAFF. For the CDR3, the DNA is TGCAGTGCTAGAGATTGGGGACAGCGGAACACTGAAGCTTTCTTT.

CDR3 region: CASSAYRVSYEQYF. In DNA form, the CDR3 reads TGTGCCAGCAGTGCCTACAGGGTCTCCTACGAGCAGTACTTC. This chain links TRBV6-5 with TRBJ2-7, with a weak D call TRBD1 (6 bases). Germline V gene lookup returns CDR1 MNHEY and CDR2 SVGAGI. Trimming left V 5 bases short and J 0 bases short, with 11 bases between. This CDR3 has 14 amino acids.